This T cell receptor beta chain came from a study of blood T cells in healthy people across ages. This clonotype was detected only a few times. CDR1 and CDR2 from the germline V gene are DFQATT and SNEGSKA (reference sequence). V gave up 4 bases and J gave up 2 bases; unmatched junction bases: 6. The CDR3 length is 17 residues. Through a sample-barcoded 5' primer and a J-beta primer mix, a second PCR was run for roughly 6 to 11 cycles. Using its own MiXCR run on the 5' RACE reads, TCRdb lists one record per CDR3 protein. The data contain 2 million or so distinct CDR3 sequences, just under 50% of them seen just once; the ten biggest clones take up approximately 2.1%.

The chain is built from TRBV20-1 and TRBJ2-1, with TRBD2 matching over 15 bases. Input material: blood. This TCR was recovered from a woman in her thirties or forties in good health. The CDR3 bases are TGCAGTGCTATGGGACTAGCGGGGGGTCGGACCTACAATGAGCAGTTCTTC. Translation gives CSAMGLAGGRTYNEQFF.